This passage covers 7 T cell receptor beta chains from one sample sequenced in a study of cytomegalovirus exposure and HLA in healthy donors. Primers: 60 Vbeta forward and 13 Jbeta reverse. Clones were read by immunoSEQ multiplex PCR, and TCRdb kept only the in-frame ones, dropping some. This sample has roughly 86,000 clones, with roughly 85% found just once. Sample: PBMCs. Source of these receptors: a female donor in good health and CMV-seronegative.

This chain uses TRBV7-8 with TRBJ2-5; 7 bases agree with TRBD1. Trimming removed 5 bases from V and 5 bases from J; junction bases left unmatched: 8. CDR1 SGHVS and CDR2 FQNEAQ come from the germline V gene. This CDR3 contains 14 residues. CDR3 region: CASSPTGFGETQYF. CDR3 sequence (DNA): TGTGCCAGCAGCCCGACAGGGTTCGGGGAGACCCAGTACTTC.

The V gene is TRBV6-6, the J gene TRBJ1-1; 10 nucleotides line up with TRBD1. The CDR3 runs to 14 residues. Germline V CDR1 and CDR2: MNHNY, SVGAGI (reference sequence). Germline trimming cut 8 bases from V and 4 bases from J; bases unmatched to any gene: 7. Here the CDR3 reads CASQTGQGTTEAFF. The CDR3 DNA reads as TGTGCCAGCCAAACGGGACAGGGGACCACTGAAGCTTTCTTT.

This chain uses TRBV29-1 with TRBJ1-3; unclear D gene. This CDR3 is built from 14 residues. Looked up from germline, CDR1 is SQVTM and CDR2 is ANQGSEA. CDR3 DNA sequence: TGCAGTTTCGCGGAGGCTCGGCCCGGAAACACCATATATTTT. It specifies CSFAEARPGNTIYF.

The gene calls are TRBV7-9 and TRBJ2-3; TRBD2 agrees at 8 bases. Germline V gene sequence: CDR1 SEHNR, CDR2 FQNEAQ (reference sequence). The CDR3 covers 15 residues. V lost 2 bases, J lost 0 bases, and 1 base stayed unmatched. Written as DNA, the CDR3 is TGTGCCAGCAGCTTATCTAGCGGGAGCACAGATACGCAGTATTTT. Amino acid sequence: CASSLSSGSTDTQYF.

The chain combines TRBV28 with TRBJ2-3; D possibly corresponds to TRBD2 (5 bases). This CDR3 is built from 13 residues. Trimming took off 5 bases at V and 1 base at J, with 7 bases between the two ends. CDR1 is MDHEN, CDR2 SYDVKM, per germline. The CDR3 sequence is CASSAGGTDTQYF. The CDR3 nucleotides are TGTGCCAGCAGTGCCGGGGGCACAGATACGCAGTATTTT.

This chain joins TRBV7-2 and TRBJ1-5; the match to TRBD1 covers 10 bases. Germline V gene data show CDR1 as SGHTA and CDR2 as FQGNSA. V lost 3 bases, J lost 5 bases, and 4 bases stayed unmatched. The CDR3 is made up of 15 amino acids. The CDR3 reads CASSLGQGTYQPQHF. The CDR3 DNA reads TGTGCCAGCAGCTTGGGACAGGGGACCTATCAGCCCCAGCATTTT.

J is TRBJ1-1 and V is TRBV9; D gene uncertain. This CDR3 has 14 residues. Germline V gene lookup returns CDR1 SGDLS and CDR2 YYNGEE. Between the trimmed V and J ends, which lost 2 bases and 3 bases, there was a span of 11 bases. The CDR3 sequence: CASSVAGEDTEAFF. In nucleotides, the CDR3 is TGTGCCAGCAGCGTTGCTGGGGAGGACACTGAAGCTTTCTTT.